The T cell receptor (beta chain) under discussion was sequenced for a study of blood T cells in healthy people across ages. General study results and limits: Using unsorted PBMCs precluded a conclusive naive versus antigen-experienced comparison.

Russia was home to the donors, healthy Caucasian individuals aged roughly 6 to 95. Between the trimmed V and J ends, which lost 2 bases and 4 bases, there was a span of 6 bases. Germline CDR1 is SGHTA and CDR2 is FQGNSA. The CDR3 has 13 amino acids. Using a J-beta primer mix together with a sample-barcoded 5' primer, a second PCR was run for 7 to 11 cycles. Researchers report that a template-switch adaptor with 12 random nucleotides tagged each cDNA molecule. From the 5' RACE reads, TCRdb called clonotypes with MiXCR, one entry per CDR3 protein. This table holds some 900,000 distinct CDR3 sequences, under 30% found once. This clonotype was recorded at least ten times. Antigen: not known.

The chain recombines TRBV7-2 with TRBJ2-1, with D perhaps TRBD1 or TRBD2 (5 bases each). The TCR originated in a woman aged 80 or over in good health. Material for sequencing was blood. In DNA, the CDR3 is TGTGCCAGCAGCTTATGGGGGTACAATGAGCAGTTCTTC. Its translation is CASSLWGYNEQFF.